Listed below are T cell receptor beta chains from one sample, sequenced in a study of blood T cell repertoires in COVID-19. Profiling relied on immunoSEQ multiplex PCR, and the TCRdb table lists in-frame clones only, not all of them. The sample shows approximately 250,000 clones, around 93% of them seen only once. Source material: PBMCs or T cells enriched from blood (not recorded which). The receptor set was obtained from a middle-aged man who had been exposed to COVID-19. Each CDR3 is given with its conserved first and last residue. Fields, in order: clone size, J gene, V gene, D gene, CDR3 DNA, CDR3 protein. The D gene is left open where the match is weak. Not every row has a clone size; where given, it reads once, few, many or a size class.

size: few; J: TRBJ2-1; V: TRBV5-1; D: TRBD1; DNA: TGCGCCAGCAGCTTTGACAGGGGGCGCATCAATGAGCAGTTCTTC; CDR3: CASSFDRGRINEQFF
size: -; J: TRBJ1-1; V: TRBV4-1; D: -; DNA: TGCGCCAGCAGCCAAGTCAGACACTCGAACACTGAAGCTTTCTTT; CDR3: CASSQVRHSNTEAFF
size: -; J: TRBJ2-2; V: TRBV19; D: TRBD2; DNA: TGTGCCAGTAGTATAGTCGGGGGGACCCGTGGCGGGGAGCTGTTTTTT; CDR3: CASSIVGGTRGGELFF
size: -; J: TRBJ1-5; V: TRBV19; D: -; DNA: TGTGCCAGTACCCCTCCGGGTAGCAATCAGCCCCAGCATTTT; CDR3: CASTPPGSNQPQHF
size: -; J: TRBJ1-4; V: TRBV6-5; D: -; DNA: TGTGCCAGCAGACAGCCCGGTGGGGAAAAACTGTTTTTT; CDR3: CASRQPGGEKLFF
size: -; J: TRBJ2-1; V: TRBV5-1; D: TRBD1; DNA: TGCGCCAGCAGCTTGGGGCAGGGGGCTACCTACAATGAGCAGTTCTTC; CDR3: CASSLGQGATYNEQFF
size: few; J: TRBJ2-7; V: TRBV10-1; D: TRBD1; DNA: TGCGCCAGCAGGCCTGACAGGGGGCCCTACGAGCAGTACTTC; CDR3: CASRPDRGPYEQYF
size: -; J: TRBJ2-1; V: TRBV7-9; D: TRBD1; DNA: TGTGCCAGCAAGCCGGGACAGTACAATGAGCAGTTCTTC; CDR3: CASKPGQYNEQFF
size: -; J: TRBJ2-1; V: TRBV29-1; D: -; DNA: TGCAGCGTTGAAGAAAGGCGGGTGGTAAGGAATGAGCAGTTCTTC; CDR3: CSVEERRVVRNEQFF
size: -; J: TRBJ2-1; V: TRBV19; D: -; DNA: TGTGCCAGTAGTCCAACCGAGGTAACGTCCAATGAGCAGTTCTTC; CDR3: CASSPTEVTSNEQFF
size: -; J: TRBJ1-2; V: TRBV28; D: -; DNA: TGTGCCAGCATCAGCGGGGACTATGGCTACACCTTC; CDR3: CASISGDYGYTF
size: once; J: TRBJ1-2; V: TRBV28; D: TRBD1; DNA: TGTGCCAGCAGCCCCGGGGGACAGGGGACGACGGGCTACACCTTC; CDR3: CASSPGGQGTTGYTF
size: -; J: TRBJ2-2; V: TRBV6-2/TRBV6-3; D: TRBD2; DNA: TGTGCCAGCAGCTTACTTACTAGCGGGAAGGACACCGGGGAGCTGTTTTTT; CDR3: CASSLLTSGKDTGELFF
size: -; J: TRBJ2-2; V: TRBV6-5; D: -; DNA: TGTGCCAGCAGTTACGGGACAGGGGAGCTGTTTTTT; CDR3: CASSYGTGELFF
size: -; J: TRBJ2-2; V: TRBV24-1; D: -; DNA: TGTGCCACCGGGAACAGCGGTGACACCGGGGAGCTGTTTTTT; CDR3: CATGNSGDTGELFF
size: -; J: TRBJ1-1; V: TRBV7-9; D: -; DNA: TGTGCCAGCCATTCTCTGGGGCAGCCTCAGAACACTGAAGCTTTCTTT; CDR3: CASHSLGQPQNTEAFF
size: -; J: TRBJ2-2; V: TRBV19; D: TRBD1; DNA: TGTGCCAGTAGCCAAGGGACAGCTACCGGGGAGCTGTTTTTT; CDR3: CASSQGTATGELFF
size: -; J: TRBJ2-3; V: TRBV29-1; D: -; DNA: TGCAGCGTCGGAACTACGAGCGCGGCAGATACGCAGTATTTT; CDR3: CSVGTTSAADTQYF
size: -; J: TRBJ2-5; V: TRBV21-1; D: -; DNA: TGTGCCAGCAGCAACCCAGGGAATGGAGAGACCCAGTACTTC; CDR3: CASSNPGNGETQYF
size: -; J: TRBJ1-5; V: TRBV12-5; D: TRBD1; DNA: TGTGCTAGTGGTTTGGCCAGGGGGATTAGCAATCAGCCCCAGCATTTT; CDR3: CASGLARGISNQPQHF